These T cell receptor beta chains were read from a single sample in a study of T cell responses to AZD1222 COVID-19 vaccine. Using immunoSEQ multiplex PCR, the repertoire was profiled, and TCRdb retains in-frame clones only, with some absent. The sample consists of more than 85,000 clones, around 89% of them appearing once. The sequenced sample was peripheral blood, obtained on day 0 of AZD1222 vaccination. These TCRs come from an adult in good health. The CDR3 runs from the conserved cysteine through the conserved F or W. Each record gives: V gene, J gene, CDR3 length, clone size, D gene, CDR3 protein, CDR3 DNA. The D gene is left open where the match is weak. Clone size is not always given. Where it is, it says once, few, many or a class for expanded clones.

>TRBV19|TRBJ1-1|14|NA|NA
CASSNPTEKIEAFF
TGTGCCAGTAGTAACCCGACGGAGAAGATTGAAGCTTTCTTT
>TRBV27|TRBJ1-2|13|NA|TRBD1
CASRDRLNYGYTF
TGTGCCAGTCGGGACAGACTTAACTATGGCTACACCTTC
>TRBV11-2|TRBJ2-7|15|once|TRBD2
CASSYSEQAGVGQYF
TGTGCCAGCAGCTATAGCGAACAGGCGGGGGTCGGGCAGTACTTC
>TRBV11-2|TRBJ2-7|15|few|TRBD1
CASSLSRDRAYEQYF
TGTGCCAGCAGCTTGAGCCGGGACAGAGCCTACGAGCAGTACTTC
>TRBV6-1|TRBJ1-2|15|NA|NA
CASSEPYAGEDGYTF
TGTGCCAGCAGTGAACCCTACGCCGGGGAGGACGGCTACACCTTC
>TRBV19|TRBJ2-5|18|once|NA
CASSTLPLQGIRVETQYF
TGTGCCAGTAGTACGCTTCCCCTTCAGGGAATACGTGTGGAGACCCAGTACTTC
>TRBV2|TRBJ1-6|14|once|NA
CASRGPVTGSPLHF
TGTGCCAGCAGAGGACCGGTGACTGGGTCACCCCTCCACTTT
>TRBV7-9|TRBJ2-2|18|NA|TRBD2
CASSTKGYLAGNTGELFF
TGTGCCAGCAGCACGAAGGGGTACCTAGCGGGGAACACCGGGGAGCTGTTTTTT
>TRBV7-8|TRBJ2-3|13|NA|NA
CASRPRGTDTQYF
TGTGCCAGCAGGCCGCGGGGCACAGATACGCAGTATTTT
>TRBV7-2|TRBJ1-1|15|NA|NA
CASSLDRALNTEAFF
TGTGCCAGCAGCTTAGACAGGGCGCTGAACACTGAAGCTTTCTTT
>TRBV13|TRBJ1-5|12|NA|NA
CASSFGNQPQHF
TGTGCCAGCAGCTTCGGCAATCAGCCCCAGCATTTT
>TRBV6-5|TRBJ2-3|14|NA|NA
CASRWAGTTDTQYF
TGTGCCAGCAGGTGGGCGGGCACCACAGATACGCAGTATTTT
>TRBV7-9|TRBJ2-7|13|NA|NA
CASSWGVSYEQYF
TGTGCCAGCAGCTGGGGAGTCTCCTACGAGCAGTACTTC
>TRBV9|TRBJ2-3|13|few|NA
CASSLTAADTQYF
TGTGCCAGCAGCCTAACCGCGGCAGATACGCAGTATTTT
>TRBV29-1|TRBJ2-7|12|NA|NA
CSVGMWSYEQYF
TGCAGCGTTGGTATGTGGTCCTACGAGCAGTACTTC
>TRBV5-6|TRBJ2-7|14|few|NA
CASSPRTRPWEQYF
TGTGCCAGCAGCCCGAGGACCCGTCCTTGGGAGCAGTACTTC
>TRBV5-1|TRBJ1-1|15|few|NA
CASSLDGPGSAEAFF
TGCGCCAGCAGCTTGGACGGCCCAGGCAGCGCTGAAGCTTTCTTT
>TRBV11-2|TRBJ2-1|11|NA|NA
CASKNYNEQFF
TGTGCCAGCAAGAACTACAATGAGCAGTTCTTC
>TRBV7-9|TRBJ1-2|14|NA|NA
CASSLEPGSYGYTF
TGTGCCAGCAGCTTAGAGCCGGGGAGCTATGGCTACACCTTC
>TRBV6-1|TRBJ1-4|14|NA|NA
CASSDRASNEKLFF
TGTGCCAGCAGTGACAGGGCATCTAATGAAAAACTGTTTTTT
>TRBV24-1|TRBJ2-7|12|few|NA
CATSDGSYEQYF
TGTGCCACCAGTGATGGCTCCTACGAGCAGTACTTC
>TRBV6-5|TRBJ1-3|16|NA|NA
CASSYSLGISGNTIYF
TGTGCCAGCAGTTACTCGCTTGGGATTTCTGGAAACACCATATATTTT
>TRBV4-1|TRBJ1-5|16|NA|TRBD1
CASSQVPGQGDQPQHF
TGCGCCAGCAGCCAAGTCCCGGGACAGGGGGATCAGCCCCAGCATTTT
>TRBV5-1|TRBJ2-3|13|NA|NA
CASSLGPTDTQYF
TGCGCCAGCAGCTTGGGTCCCACAGATACGCAGTATTTT
>TRBV28|TRBJ1-2|14|once|TRBD1
CASRTAQGGNGYTF
TGTGCCAGCAGAACCGCCCAGGGGGGTAATGGCTACACCTTC
>TRBV2|TRBJ1-1|13|NA|TRBD1
CAIGTGANTEAFF
TGTGCCATCGGGACAGGGGCGAACACTGAAGCTTTCTTT
>TRBV19|TRBJ1-2|15|few|TRBD1
CASSLGTALNYGYTF
TGTGCCAGTAGTCTGGGGACAGCTTTGAACTATGGCTACACCTTC
>TRBV28|TRBJ2-7|13|NA|NA
CASSLPGVDEQYF
TGTGCCAGCAGCCTCCCGGGGGTCGACGAGCAGTACTTC
>TRBV2|TRBJ1-5|14|NA|NA
CASIASLGNQPQHF
TGTGCCAGCATAGCGAGTTTGGGCAATCAGCCCCAGCATTTT
>TRBV9|TRBJ1-4|16|NA|NA
CASSVGGSTTNEKLFF
TGTGCCAGCAGCGTAGGGGGCTCCACAACTAATGAAAAACTGTTTTTT
>TRBV19|TRBJ2-7|13|NA|TRBD1
CASSNNRGTEQYF
TGTGCCAGTAGTAATAACAGGGGAACCGAGCAGTACTTC
>TRBV4-1|TRBJ1-1|12|NA|NA
CATSWGGTEAFF
TGCGCCACCAGCTGGGGGGGCACTGAAGCTTTCTTT
>TRBV9|TRBJ2-2|14|NA|NA
CASSVVGDIGELFF
TGTGCCAGCAGCGTAGTAGGGGATATCGGGGAGCTGTTTTTT
>TRBV24-1|TRBJ1-2|11|NA|NA
CATSDLHGYTF
TGTGCCACCAGTGACCTCCATGGCTACACCTTC
>TRBV6-2/TRBV6-3|TRBJ1-5|16|NA|NA
CASSYPGSDSNQPQHF
TGTGCCAGCAGTTACCCAGGTTCGGATAGCAATCAGCCCCAGCATTTT
>TRBV7-9|TRBJ1-4|11|NA|NA
CASSGGEKLFF
TGTGCCAGCAGCGGAGGTGAAAAACTGTTTTTT
>TRBV6-5|TRBJ1-1|14|NA|NA
CASSRQVRGTEAFF
TGTGCCAGCAGCCGCCAGGTTCGAGGAACTGAAGCTTTCTTT
>TRBV19|TRBJ1-5|18|NA|NA
CASSTQGLWQGKNQPQHF
TGTGCCAGTAGTACCCAGGGCCTTTGGCAGGGGAAAAATCAGCCCCAGCATTTT
>TRBV27|TRBJ1-5|15|NA|NA
CASSAGVDRVGPQHF
TGTGCCAGCAGTGCCGGGGTGGATCGAGTGGGGCCCCAGCATTTT
>TRBV7-9|TRBJ1-1|16|NA|TRBD1
CASSQGAVSMNTEAFF
TGTGCCAGCAGCCAGGGGGCCGTTAGTATGAACACTGAAGCTTTCTTT
>TRBV28|TRBJ1-5|15|few|NA
CASRISGTRYQPQHF
TGTGCCAGCCGCATCTCCGGGACACGTTATCAGCCCCAGCATTTT
>TRBV29-1|TRBJ2-7|12|NA|TRBD2
CSVIAGGYEQYF
TGCAGCGTTATAGCGGGAGGGTACGAGCAGTACTTC
>TRBV9|TRBJ1-6|18|NA|TRBD1
CASSVASWTGGTNSPLHF
TGTGCCAGCAGCGTAGCATCCTGGACAGGGGGCACCAATTCACCCCTCCACTTT
>TRBV10-2|TRBJ1-2|14|NA|NA
CASSVIGGVHGYTF
TGCGCCAGCAGTGTCATCGGGGGGGTACATGGCTACACCTTC
>TRBV29-1|TRBJ2-5|12|NA|TRBD1
CSVQQGVETQYF
TGCAGCGTTCAACAGGGGGTAGAGACCCAGTACTTC
>TRBV10-1|TRBJ2-1|14|NA|TRBD2
CASSVSSGSKSLFF
TGCGCCAGCAGTGTTTCTAGCGGATCCAAAAGTCTCTTCTTC
>TRBV5-6|TRBJ2-7|15|NA|TRBD2
CASSPTASGPGEQYF
TGTGCCAGCAGCCCGACGGCTAGCGGTCCTGGGGAGCAGTACTTC
>TRBV19|TRBJ2-4|20|NA|NA
CASSIEMGSGLFGAKNIQYF
TGTGCCAGTAGTATAGAAATGGGGTCTGGTCTTTTTGGAGCCAAAAACATTCAGTACTTC
>TRBV25-1|TRBJ2-6|15|NA|NA
CASSDPGSGANVLTF
TGTGCCAGCAGTGATCCTGGCTCTGGGGCCAACGTCCTGACTTTC
>TRBV7-6|TRBJ1-6|16|few|NA
CASSPGGQGRNSPLHF
TGTGCCAGCAGCCCGGGGGGGCAGGGCAGGAATTCACCCCTCCACTTT
>TRBV9|TRBJ2-5|17|NA|NA
CASSVGVRTDHQETQYF
TGTGCCAGCAGCGTAGGGGTAAGGACAGACCACCAAGAGACCCAGTACTTC
>TRBV7-9|TRBJ2-1|15|NA|TRBD2
CASSRTSGFYNEQFF
TGTGCCAGCAGCCGGACTAGCGGGTTTTACAATGAGCAGTTCTTC
>TRBV27|TRBJ2-1|15|NA|NA
CASSKDRSSYNEQFF
TGTGCCAGCAGCAAGGACCGGAGCTCCTACAATGAGCAGTTCTTC
>TRBV18|TRBJ1-5|16|few|NA
CASSPPGKATNQPQHF
TGTGCCAGCTCACCACCGGGAAAAGCGACCAATCAGCCCCAGCATTTT
>TRBV15|TRBJ1-2|16|NA|NA
CATSRAPSDSKYGYTF
TGTGCCACCAGCAGAGCTCCTTCGGACAGCAAATATGGCTACACCTTC
>TRBV4-1|TRBJ2-7|15|NA|TRBD1
CASSLGGTGNYEQYF
TGCGCCAGCAGCTTAGGCGGGACAGGGAATTACGAGCAGTACTTC
>TRBV27|TRBJ1-1|16|NA|NA
CASTNVQGRENTEAFF
TGTGCCAGCACGAACGTTCAAGGCAGGGAGAACACTGAAGCTTTCTTT